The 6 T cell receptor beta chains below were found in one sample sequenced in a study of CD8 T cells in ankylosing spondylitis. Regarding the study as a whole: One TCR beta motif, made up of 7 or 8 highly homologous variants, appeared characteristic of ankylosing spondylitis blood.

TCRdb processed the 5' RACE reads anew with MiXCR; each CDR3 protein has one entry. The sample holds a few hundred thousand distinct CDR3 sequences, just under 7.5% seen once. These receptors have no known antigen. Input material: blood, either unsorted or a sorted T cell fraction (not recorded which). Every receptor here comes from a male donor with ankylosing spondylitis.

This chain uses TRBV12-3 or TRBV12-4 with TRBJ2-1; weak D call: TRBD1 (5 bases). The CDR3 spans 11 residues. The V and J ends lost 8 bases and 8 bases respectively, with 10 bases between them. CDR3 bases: TGTGCCAGCGGATGGGGCCATGAGCAGTTCTTC. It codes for CASGWGHEQFF.

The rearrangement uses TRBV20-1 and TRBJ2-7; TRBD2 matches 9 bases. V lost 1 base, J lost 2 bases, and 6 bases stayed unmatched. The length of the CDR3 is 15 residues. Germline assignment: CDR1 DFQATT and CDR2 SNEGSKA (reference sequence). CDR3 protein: CSARGRLAEAYEQYF. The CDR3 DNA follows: TGCAGTGCTAGAGGTAGACTAGCGGAGGCCTACGAGCAGTACTTC.

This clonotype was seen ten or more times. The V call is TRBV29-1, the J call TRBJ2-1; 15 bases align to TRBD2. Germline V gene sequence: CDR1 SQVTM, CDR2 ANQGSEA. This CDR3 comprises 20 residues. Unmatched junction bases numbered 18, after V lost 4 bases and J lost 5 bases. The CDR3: CSVVGSVRTSGRVRDNEQFF. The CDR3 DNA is TGCAGCGTTGTTGGTTCGGTTAGGACTAGCGGGAGGGTAAGGGACAATGAGCAGTTCTTC.

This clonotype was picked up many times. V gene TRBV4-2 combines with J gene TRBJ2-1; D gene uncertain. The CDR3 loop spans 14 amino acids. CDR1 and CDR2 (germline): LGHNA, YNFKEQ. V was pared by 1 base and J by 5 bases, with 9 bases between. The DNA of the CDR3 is TGTGCCAGCAGCCAAGCGGTTAGGGACAATGAGCAGTTCTTC. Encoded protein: CASSQAVRDNEQFF.

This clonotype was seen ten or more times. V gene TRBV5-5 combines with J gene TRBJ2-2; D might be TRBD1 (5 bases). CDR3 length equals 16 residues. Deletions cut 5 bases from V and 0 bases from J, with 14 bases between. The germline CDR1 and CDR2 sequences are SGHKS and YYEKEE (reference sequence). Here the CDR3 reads CASRDTRFANTGELFF. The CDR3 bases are TGTGCCAGCAGGGACACACGATTCGCGAACACCGGGGAGCTGTTTTTT.

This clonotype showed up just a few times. CDR3 protein: CASMGGGGYEQYF. The CDR3 region has the DNA TGTGCCAGCATGGGCGGGGGAGGGTACGAGCAGTACTTC. This chain joins TRBV6-1 and TRBJ2-7; 7 nucleotides agree with TRBD2. Per germline, CDR1 MNHNS and CDR2 SASEGT. After removal of 7 bases from V and 4 bases from J, the junction contained 7 bases not matched to a gene. This CDR3 region has 13 residues.